The 14 T cell receptor beta chains in this list originate from one sample, sequenced in a study of control samples from healthy donors and cancer patients. Measured with immunoSEQ multiplex PCR; TCRdb has only the in-frame clones, and not every one. The sample holds roughly 150,000 clones, over 90% seen once. The sample taken for sequencing was blood. The source of these receptors is a man over 45 in good health.

V is TRBV18 and J is TRBJ1-1; the D is unclear. The germline V gene has CDR1 KGHSH and CDR2 LQKENI. The CDR3 runs to 11 residues. The V gene lost 6 bases and the J gene lost 3 bases, with 5 bases spanning the gap. The CDR3 bases are TGTGCCAGCTCGGCAGACACTGAAGCTTTCTTT. This gives the protein CASSADTEAFF.

The J gene is TRBJ2-7, the V gene TRBV28, with TRBD1 matching 8 bases. V lost 1 base to trimming and J lost 1 base; unmatched junction nucleotides: 3. Germline CDR1 MDHEN, CDR2 SYDVKM. The length of the CDR3 is 15 residues. CDR3 in DNA: TGTGCCAGCAGTTTATCTGGACAGGGATCCTACGAGCAGTACTTC. Its translation: CASSLSGQGSYEQYF.

The chain is built from TRBV7-6 and TRBJ2-3; no reliable D call. V was trimmed by 5 bases and J by 3 bases, leaving 21 bases between them. The CDR3 consists of 17 residues. The germline V gene encodes CDR1 SGHVS and CDR2 FNYEAQ. The CDR3: CASSRSTALMGTDTQYF. The CDR3 DNA sequence: TGTGCCAGCAGCCGTAGCACGGCCCTAATGGGAACAGATACGCAGTATTTT.

The CDR3 sequence: CASSLEGNNNSPLHF. Written as DNA, the CDR3 is TGCGCCAGCAGCTTGGAGGGCAATAATAATTCACCCCTCCACTTT. V is TRBV5-1 and J is TRBJ1-6; D is unclear. Germline loops: CDR1 SGHRS, CDR2 YFSETQ. This CDR3 is 15 amino acids long. Trimming removed 0 bases from V and 5 bases from J, with 9 bases in between.

The chain couples TRBV27 to TRBJ1-1; the D is unclear. CDR1 and CDR2 (germline): MNHEY, SMNVEV (reference sequence). The ends were cut back, 2 bases at V and 4 bases at J, with 8 bases in the middle. This CDR3 comprises 13 residues. The CDR3 here is CASSLRSITEAFF. DNA of the CDR3: TGTGCCAGCAGTTTAAGGTCGATCACTGAAGCTTTCTTT.

Details on this clone: At the DNA level, this CDR3 is encoded by other sequences in the same sample as well. V is TRBV28 and J is TRBJ2-7; D ambiguous. Between the trimmed V and J ends, which lost 5 bases and 3 bases, there was a span of 5 bases. The CDR3 covers 11 residues. Per germline, CDR1 MDHEN and CDR2 SYDVKM. CDR3 region: CASSTFYEQYF. In nucleotides, the CDR3 is TGTGCCAGCAGTACCTTCTACGAGCAGTACTTC.

Only one count was recorded for this clone. The J gene is TRBJ1-2, the V gene TRBV6-6; 7 bases line up with TRBD1. Trimming cost V 6 bases and J 6 bases; bases outside gene matches: 4. CDR3 length: 12 amino acids. Germline CDR1 and CDR2: MNHNY and SVGAGI (reference sequence). Here the CDR3 reads CASSRTGDGYTF. The CDR3 DNA reads TGTGCCAGCAGCAGGACAGGAGATGGCTACACCTTC.

The chain links TRBV7-9 to TRBJ2-5; tentative D call: TRBD1 (6 bases). Looked up from germline, CDR1 is SEHNR and CDR2 is FQNEAQ (reference sequence). This CDR3 has 12 residues. The V and J ends lost 4 bases and 3 bases respectively, with 6 bases between them. The CDR3 DNA is TGTGCCAGCAGCTACAGGGAAGAGACCCAGTACTTC. It yields the protein CASSYREETQYF.

The gene calls are TRBV6-5 and TRBJ1-4; maybe TRBD1 (5 bases). The CDR3 consists of 12 residues. V lost 7 bases and J lost 8, with 11 bases in between. CDR1 is MNHEY, CDR2 SVGAGI, per germline. In nucleotides, the CDR3 is TGTGCCAGCAAGGCAGGGAGGGAAAAACTGTTTTTT. Its translation: CASKAGREKLFF.

This clone was observed a single time. The rearrangement uses TRBV11-2 and TRBJ2-1; possibly TRBD2 for D (5 bases). V lost 4 bases and J 14 bases, leaving 21 bases between the germline ends. The CDR3 length is 14 residues. Germline V gene data show CDR1 as SGHAT and CDR2 as FQNNGV. In nucleotides, the CDR3 is TGTGCCAGCAGCTCCATCCAGCGGAAGGCGGCGGAGTTCTTC. Translation: CASSSIQRKAAEFF.

The V call is TRBV27, the J call TRBJ2-1; 9 bases line up with TRBD2. From germline, CDR1 is MNHEY and CDR2 SMNVEV (reference sequence). V shed 2 bases and J 9 bases; nucleotides not matched to a gene: 8. This CDR3 comprises 15 residues. The CDR3, as DNA: TGTGCCAGCAGTTTACGTAGCGGGAGAGGCGGTGAGCAGTTCTTC. Its protein is CASSLRSGRGGEQFF.

V usage is TRBV7-3 and J usage is TRBJ2-1; D not certain. This CDR3 comprises 16 residues. The V and J ends lost 4 bases and 3 bases respectively, with 16 bases between them. Looked up from germline, CDR1 is SGHTA and CDR2 is FQGTGA. The DNA of the CDR3 is TGTGCCAGCAGCTCTCAAGGCCTTACCAACTACAATGAGCAGTTCTTC. Protein product: CASSSQGLTNYNEQFF.

J is TRBJ1-5 and V is TRBV18; TRBD1 might be the D (5 bases). The germline V gene has CDR1 KGHSH and CDR2 LQKENI. The length of the CDR3 is 14 residues. The V and J ends lost 3 bases and 4 bases respectively, with 10 bases between them. In DNA, the CDR3 is TGTGCCAGCTCACCCAATACAGGAAATCAGCCCCAGCATTTT. This codes for CASSPNTGNQPQHF.

The gene calls are TRBV19 and TRBJ2-5, with 8 bases identical to TRBD2. Per germline, CDR1 LNHDA and CDR2 SQIVND (reference sequence). Unmatched junction bases numbered 12, after V lost 8 bases and J lost 7 bases. This CDR3 is 14 amino acids long. The CDR3 nucleotides are TGTGCCAGTCGAAAAGGACTAGCTGGAGGGACCCAGTACTTC. Translation gives CASRKGLAGGTQYF.